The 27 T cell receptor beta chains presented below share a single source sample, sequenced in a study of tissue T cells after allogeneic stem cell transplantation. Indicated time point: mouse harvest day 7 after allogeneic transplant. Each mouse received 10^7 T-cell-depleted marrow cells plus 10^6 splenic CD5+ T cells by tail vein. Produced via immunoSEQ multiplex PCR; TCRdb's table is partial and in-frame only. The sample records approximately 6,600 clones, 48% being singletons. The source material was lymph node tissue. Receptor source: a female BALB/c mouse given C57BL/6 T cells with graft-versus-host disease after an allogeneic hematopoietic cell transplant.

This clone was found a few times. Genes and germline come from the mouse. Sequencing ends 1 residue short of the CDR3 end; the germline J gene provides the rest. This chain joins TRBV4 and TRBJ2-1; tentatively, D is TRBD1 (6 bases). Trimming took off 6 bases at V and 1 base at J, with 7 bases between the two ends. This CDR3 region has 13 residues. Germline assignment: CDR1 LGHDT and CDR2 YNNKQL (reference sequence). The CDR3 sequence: CASRQGNYAEQFF. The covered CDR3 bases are TGTGCCAGCAGACAGGGAAACTATGCTGAGCAGTTC. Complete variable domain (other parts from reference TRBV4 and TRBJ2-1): ETAVFQTPNYHVTQVGNEVSFNCKQTLGHDTMYWYKQDSKKLLKIMFSYNNKQLIVNETVPRRFSPQSSDKAHLNLRIKSVEPEDSAVYLCASRQGNYAEQFFGPGTRLTVL.

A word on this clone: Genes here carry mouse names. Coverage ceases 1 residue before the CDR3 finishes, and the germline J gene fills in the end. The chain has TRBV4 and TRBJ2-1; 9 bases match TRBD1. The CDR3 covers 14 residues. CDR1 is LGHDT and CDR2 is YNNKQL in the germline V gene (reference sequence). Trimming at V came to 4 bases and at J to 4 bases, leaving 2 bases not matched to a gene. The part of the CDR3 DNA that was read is TGTGCCAGCAGCTTACAGGGGGCTTATGCTGAGCAGTTC. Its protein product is CASSLQGAYAEQF. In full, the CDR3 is CASSLQGAYAEQFF.

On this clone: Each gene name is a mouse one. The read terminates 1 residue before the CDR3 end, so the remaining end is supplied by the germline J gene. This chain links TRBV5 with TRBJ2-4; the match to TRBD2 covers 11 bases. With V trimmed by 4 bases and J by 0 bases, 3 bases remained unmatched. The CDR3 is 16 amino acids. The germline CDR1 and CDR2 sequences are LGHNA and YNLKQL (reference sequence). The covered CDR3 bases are TGTGCCAGCAGCCTGACTGGGGGGGTCAGTCAAAACACCTTGTAC. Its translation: CASSLTGGVSQNTLY. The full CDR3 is CASSLTGGVSQNTLYF.

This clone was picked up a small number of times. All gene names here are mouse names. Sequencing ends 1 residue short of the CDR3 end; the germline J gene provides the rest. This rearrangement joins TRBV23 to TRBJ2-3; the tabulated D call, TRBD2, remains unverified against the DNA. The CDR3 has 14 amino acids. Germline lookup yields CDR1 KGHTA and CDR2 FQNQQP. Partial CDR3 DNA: TGCTCCAGCCTACTGGGGGGCGCTGCAGAAACGCTGTAT. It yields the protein CSSLLGGAAETLY. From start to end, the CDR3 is CSSLLGGAAETLYF.

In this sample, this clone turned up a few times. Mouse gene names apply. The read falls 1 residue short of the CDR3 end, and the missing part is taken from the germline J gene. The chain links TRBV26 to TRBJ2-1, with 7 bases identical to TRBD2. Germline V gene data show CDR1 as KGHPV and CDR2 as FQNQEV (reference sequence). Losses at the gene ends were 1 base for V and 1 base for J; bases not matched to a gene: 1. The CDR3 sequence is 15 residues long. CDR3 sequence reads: CASSLWGGNYAEQFF. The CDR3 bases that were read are TGTGCCAGCAGTCTGTGGGGGGGGAACTATGCTGAGCAGTTC.

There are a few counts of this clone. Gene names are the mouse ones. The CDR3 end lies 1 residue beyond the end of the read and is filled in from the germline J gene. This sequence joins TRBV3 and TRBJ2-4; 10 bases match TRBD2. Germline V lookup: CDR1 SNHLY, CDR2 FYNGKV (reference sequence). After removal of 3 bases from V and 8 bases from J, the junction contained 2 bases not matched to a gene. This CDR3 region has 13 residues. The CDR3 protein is CASSLGTGATLYF. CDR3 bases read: TGTGCCAGCAGCTTGGGGACTGGGGCCACCTTGTAC.

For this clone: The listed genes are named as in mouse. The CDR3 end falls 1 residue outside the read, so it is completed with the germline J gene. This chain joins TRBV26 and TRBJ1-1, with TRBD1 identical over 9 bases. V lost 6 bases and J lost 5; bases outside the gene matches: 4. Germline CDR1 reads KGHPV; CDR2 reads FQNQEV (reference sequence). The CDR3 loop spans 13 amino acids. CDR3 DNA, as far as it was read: TGTGCCAGCAGCCACGACAGGGGGACAGAAGTCTTC. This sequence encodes CASSHDRGTEVF. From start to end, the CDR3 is CASSHDRGTEVFF.

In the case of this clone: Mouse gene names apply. Incomplete CDR3 DNA: TGTGCCAGCTCACCAGGGTCTAGTGCAGAAACGCTGTAT. This translates into CASSPGSSAETLY. The full CDR3 is CASSPGSSAETLYF. The chain carries TRBV12-2 and TRBJ2-3, with D perhaps matching TRBD1 (5 bases). The CDR3 extends 1 residue past the end of the read, so its final part is completed from the germline J gene. Between the trimmed V and J ends, which lost 4 bases and 0 bases, there was a span of 10 bases. The CDR3 contains 14 residues. CDR1 SGHLS and CDR2 HYDKME come from the germline V gene.

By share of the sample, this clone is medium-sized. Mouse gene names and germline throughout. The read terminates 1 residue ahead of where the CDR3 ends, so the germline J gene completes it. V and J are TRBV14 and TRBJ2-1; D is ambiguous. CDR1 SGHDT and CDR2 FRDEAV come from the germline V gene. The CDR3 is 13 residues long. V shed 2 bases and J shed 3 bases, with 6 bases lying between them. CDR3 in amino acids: CASSLGIYAEQFF. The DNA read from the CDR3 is TGTGCCAGCAGTTTGGGGATCTATGCTGAGCAGTTC. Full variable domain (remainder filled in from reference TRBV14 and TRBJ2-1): EAGVTQSPRYAVLQEGQAVSFWCDPISGHDTLYWYQQPRDQGPQLLVYFRDEAVIDNSQLPSDRFSAVRPKGTNSTLKIQSAKQGDTATYLCASSLGIYAEQFFGPGTRLTVL.

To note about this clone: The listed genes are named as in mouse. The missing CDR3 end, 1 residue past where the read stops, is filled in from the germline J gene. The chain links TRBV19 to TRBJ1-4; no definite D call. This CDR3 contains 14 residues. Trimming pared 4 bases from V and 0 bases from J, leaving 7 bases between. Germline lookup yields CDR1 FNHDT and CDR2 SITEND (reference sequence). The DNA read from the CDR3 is TGTGCCAGCAGTCGGGTGTTTTCCAACGAAAGATTATTT. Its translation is CASSRVFSNERLF. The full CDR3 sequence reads CASSRVFSNERLFF.

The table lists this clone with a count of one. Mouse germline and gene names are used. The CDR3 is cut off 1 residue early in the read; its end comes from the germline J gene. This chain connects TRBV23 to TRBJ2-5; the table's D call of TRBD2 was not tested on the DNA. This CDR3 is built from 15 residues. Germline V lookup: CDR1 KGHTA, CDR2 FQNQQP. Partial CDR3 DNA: TGCTCCAGCAGTCAATCGGAGGGGGGGCCTGACACCCAGTAC. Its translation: CSSSQSEGGPDTQY. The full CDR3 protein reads CSSSQSEGGPDTQYF.

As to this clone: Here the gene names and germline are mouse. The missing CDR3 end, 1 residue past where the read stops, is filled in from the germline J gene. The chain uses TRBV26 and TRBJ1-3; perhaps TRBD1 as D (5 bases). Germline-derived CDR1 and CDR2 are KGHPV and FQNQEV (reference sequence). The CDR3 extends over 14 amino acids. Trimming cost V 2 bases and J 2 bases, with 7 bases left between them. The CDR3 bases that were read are TGTGCCAGCAGTCTGGCCAGGGCTGGAAATACGCTCTAT. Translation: CASSLARAGNTLY. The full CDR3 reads CASSLARAGNTLYF.

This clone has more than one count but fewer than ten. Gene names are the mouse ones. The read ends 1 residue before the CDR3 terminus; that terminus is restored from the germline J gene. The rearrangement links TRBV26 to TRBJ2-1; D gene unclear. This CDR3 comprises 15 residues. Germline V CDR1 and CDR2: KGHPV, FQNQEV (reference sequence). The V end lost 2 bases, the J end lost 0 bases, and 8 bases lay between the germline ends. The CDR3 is CASSLSQFNYAEQFF. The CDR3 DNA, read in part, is TGTGCCAGCAGTCTGAGCCAGTTTAACTATGCTGAGCAGTTC.

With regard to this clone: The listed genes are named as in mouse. This chain's CDR3 is CASSLGDNYEQYF. Partial CDR3 DNA: TGTGCCAGCAGTCTGGGGGACAACTATGAACAGTAC. The chain is built from TRBV26 and TRBJ2-7, with a weak D call TRBD1 (6 bases). The sequence runs out 1 residue before the end of the CDR3; the remainder is reconstructed from the germline J gene. The V end lost 2 bases, the J end lost 3 bases, and 8 bases lay between the germline ends. The CDR3 totals 13 residues. Germline CDR1 reads KGHPV; CDR2 reads FQNQEV (reference sequence).

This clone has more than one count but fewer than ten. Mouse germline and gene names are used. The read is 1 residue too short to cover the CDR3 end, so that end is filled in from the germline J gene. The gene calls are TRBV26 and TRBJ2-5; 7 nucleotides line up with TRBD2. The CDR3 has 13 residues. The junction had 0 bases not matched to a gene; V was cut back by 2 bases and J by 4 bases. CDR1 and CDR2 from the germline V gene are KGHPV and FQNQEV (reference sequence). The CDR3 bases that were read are TGTGCCAGCAGTCTGCTGGGGGAAGACACCCAGTAC. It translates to CASSLLGEDTQY. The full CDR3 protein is CASSLLGEDTQYF.

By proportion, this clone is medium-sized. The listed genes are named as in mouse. The CDR3 here is CASSSLSGEGYAEQFF. Incomplete CDR3 DNA: TGTGCTAGCAGTTCTCTCTCAGGGGAGGGCTATGCTGAGCAGTTC. This chain links TRBV17 with TRBJ2-1; TRBD1 is a possible D gene (6 bases). Read data end 1 residue before the CDR3 end; the end is taken from the germline J gene. This CDR3 region has 16 residues. The germline gives CDR1 MNHDT, CDR2 YYDKIL. V was cut by 5 bases and J by 3 bases, with 17 bases left in between.

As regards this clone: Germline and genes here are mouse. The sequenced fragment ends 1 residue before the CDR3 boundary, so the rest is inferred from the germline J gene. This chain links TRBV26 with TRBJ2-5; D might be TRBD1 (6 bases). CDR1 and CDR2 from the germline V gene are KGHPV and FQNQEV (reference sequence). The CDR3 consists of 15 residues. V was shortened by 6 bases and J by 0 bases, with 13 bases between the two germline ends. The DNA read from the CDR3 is TGTGCCAGCAGACCGACCGGGACAAACCAAGACACCCAGTAC. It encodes CASRPTGTNQDTQY. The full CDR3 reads CASRPTGTNQDTQYF.

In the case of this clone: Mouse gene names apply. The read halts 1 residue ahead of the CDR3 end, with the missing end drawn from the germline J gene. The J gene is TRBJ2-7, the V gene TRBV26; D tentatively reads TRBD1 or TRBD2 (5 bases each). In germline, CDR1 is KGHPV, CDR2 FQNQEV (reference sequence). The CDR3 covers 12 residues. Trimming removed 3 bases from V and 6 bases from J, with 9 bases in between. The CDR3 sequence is CASSLDGGEQYF. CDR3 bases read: TGTGCCAGCAGTCTTGACGGGGGTGAACAGTAC.

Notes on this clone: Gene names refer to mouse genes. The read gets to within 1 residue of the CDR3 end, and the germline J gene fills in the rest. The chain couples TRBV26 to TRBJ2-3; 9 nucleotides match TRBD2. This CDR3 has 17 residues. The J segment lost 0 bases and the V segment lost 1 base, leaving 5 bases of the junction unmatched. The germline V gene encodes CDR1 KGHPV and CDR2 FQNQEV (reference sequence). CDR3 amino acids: CASSLFWGGTSAETLYF. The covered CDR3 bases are TGTGCCAGCAGTCTGTTCTGGGGGGGGACTAGTGCAGAAACGCTGTAT.

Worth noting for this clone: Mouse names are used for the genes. CDR3 loop: CASSLRRDSDYTF. The CDR3 DNA, read in part, is TGTGCCAGCAGTCTGAGGAGGGACTCCGACTACACC. This sequence joins TRBV26 and TRBJ1-2; D gene unclear. Read coverage stops 1 residue before the CDR3 terminus; the germline J gene supplies the remainder. V was pared by 2 bases and J by 3 bases, with 7 bases between. Germline-derived CDR1 and CDR2 are KGHPV and FQNQEV (reference sequence). The CDR3 covers 13 residues.

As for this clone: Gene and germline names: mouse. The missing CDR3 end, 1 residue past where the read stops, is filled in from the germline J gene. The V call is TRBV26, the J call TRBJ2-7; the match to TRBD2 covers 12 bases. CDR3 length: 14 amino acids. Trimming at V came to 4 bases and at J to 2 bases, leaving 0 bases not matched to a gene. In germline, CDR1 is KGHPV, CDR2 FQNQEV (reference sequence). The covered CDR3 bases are TGTGCCAGCAGTCGGACTGGGGGGGCCTATGAACAGTAC. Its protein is CASSRTGGAYEQY. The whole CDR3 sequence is CASSRTGGAYEQYF.

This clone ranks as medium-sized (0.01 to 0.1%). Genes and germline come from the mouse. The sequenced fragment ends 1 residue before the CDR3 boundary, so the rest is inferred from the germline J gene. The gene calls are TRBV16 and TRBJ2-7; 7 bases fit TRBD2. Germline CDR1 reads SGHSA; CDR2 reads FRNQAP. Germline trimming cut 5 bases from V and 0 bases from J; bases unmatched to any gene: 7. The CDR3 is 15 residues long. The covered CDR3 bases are TGTGCAAGCAGCCTCACTGGGGTAAGCTCCTATGAACAGTAC. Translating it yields CASSLTGVSSYEQY. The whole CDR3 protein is CASSLTGVSSYEQYF.

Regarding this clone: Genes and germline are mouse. The CDR3 sequence: CASSLALGTSAETLYF. The part of the CDR3 DNA that was read is TGTGCCAGCAGCTTAGCGCTGGGGACTAGTGCAGAAACGCTGTAT. V gene TRBV3 combines with J gene TRBJ2-3, with D perhaps matching TRBD2 (6 bases). Read sequence stops 1 residue before the CDR3 end, and the germline J gene provides the missing end. V lost 0 bases to trimming and J lost 0 bases, with 10 bases between them. The CDR3 has 16 residues. Germline lookup yields CDR1 SNHLY and CDR2 FYNGKV (reference sequence).

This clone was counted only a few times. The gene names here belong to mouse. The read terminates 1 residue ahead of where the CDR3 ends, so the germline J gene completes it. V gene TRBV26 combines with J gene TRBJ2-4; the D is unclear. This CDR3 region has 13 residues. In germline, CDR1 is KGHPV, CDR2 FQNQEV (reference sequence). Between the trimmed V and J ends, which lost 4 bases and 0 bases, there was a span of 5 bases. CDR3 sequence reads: CASSPDSQNTLYF. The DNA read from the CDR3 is TGTGCCAGCAGTCCGGACAGTCAAAACACCTTGTAC.

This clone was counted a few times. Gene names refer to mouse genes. The CDR3 bases that were read are TGCACCTGCAGTGCAGGACAGGGGGCAAGGGAACAGTAC. Its translation is CTCSAGQGAREQY. The entire CDR3 reads CTCSAGQGAREQYF. The V gene is TRBV1, the J gene TRBJ2-7; 10 bases agree with TRBD1. Coverage ceases 1 residue before the CDR3 finishes, and the germline J gene fills in the end. Per the germline V gene, CDR1 is NSQYPW and CDR2 is LRSPGD (reference sequence). V dropped 1 base and J dropped 7; count of bases not matched to a gene: 4. CDR3 size: 14 residues. Complete variable domain (other parts from reference TRBV1 and TRBJ2-7): VTLLEQNPRWRLVPRGQAVNLRCILKNSQYPWMSWYQQDLQKQLQWLFTLRSPGDKEVKSLPGADYLATRVTDTELRLQVANMSQGRTLYCTCSAGQGAREQYFGPGTRLTVL.

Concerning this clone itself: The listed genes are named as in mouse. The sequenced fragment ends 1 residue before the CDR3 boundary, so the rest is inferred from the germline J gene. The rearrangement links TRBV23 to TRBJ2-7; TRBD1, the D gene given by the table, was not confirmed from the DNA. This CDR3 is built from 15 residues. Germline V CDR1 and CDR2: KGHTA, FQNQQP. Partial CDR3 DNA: TGCTCCAGCAGTCAATTGGGACAGGGGGCGGATGAACAGTAC. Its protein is CSSSQLGQGADEQY. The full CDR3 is CSSSQLGQGADEQYF.

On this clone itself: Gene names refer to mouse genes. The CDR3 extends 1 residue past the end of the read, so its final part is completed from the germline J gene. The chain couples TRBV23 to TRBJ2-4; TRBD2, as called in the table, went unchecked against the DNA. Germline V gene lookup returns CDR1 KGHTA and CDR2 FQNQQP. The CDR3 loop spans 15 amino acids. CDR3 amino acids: CSSSPGLGVQNTLYF. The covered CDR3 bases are TGCTCCAGCAGTCCGGGACTGGGGGTTCAAAACACCTTGTAC.